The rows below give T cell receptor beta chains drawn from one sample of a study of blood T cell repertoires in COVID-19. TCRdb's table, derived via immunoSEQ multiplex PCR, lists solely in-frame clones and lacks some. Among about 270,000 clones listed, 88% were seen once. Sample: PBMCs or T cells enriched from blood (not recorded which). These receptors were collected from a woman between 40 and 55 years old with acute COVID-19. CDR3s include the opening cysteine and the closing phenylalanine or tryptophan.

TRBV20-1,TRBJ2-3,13,CSASRTSTDTQYF
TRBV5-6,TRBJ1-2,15,CASSPTGTGRLSYTF
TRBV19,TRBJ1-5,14,CASNSGQINQPQHF
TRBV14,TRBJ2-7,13,CASRDNRDYEQYF
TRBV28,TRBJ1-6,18,CASLSPGTGGGGNSPLHF
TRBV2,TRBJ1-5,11,CASSVLVRQHF
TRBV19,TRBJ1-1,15,CASSIGGQANGEAFF
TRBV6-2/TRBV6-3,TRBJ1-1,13,CASSYAGVTEAFF
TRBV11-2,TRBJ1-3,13,CASSRQVQNTIYF
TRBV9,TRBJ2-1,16,CASSVERGRAYNEQFF
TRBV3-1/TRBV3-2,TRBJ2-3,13,CASRPPGGDTQYF
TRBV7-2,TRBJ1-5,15,CASSLPGARNQPQHF
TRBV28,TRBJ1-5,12,CASTLDRAPQHF
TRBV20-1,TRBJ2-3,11,CSATSTDTQYF
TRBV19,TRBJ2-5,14,CASWSGRTQETQYF
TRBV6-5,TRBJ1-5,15,CASSRDRVSNQPQHF
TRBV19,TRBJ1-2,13,CASSITGNYGYTF
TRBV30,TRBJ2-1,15,CAWSVTLRDYNEQFF
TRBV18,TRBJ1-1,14,CASLPLQTNTEAFF
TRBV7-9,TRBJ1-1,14,CASSRRGGSDEAFF
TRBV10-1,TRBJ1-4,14,CASSDGTANEKLFF
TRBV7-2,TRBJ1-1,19,CASSWPIKGGRFARTEAFF
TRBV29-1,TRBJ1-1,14,CSVRSKLRDTEAFF
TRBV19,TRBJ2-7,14,CASRVLAGSYEQYF
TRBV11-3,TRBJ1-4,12,CASARGGEKLFF
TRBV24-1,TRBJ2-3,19,CATSDPGAGGDLITDTQYF
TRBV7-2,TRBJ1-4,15,CASSWTGGTNEKLFF
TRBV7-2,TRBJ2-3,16,CASRTHLGGSTDTQYF
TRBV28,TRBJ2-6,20,CASSLRVWTGGGFGANVLTF
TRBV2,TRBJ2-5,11,CAGGRQETQYF
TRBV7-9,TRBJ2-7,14,CASSGLARIYEQYF
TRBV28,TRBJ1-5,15,CASSPALGNNQPQHF
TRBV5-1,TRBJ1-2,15,CASSRMEGARYGYTF
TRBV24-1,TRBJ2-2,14,CATKGQENTGELFF
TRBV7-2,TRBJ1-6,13,CASTGQANSPLHF
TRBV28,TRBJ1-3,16,CASSLGGEVSGNTIYF
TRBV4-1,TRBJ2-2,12,CASSPVSGELFF
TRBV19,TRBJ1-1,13,CASSITQGGEAFF
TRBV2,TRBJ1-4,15,CATNPVGRPGEKLFF
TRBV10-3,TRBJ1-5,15,CAISESGDQAGVQHF
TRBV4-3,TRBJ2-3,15,CASSQSGVGTDTQYF
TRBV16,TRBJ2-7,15,CASSQGTEISYEQYF
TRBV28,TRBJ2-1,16,CASSPKLAGPYNEQFF